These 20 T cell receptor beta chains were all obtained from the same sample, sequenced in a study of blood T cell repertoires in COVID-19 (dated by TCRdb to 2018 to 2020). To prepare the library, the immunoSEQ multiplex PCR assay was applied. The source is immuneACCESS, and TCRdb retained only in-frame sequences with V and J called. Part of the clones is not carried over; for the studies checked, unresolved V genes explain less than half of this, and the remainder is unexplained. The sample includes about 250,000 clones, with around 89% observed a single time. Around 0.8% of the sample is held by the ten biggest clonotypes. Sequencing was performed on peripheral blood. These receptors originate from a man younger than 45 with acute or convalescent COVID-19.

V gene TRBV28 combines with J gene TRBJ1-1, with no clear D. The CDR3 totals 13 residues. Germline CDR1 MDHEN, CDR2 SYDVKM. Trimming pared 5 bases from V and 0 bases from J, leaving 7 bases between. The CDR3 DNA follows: TGTGCCAGCAGTAGGGAGTTGAACACTGAAGCTTTCTTT. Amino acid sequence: CASSRELNTEAFF.

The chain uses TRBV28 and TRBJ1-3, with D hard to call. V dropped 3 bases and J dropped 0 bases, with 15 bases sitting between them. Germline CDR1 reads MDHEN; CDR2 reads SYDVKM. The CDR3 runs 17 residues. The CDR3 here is CASSFPSRYGSGNTIYF. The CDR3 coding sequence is TGTGCCAGCAGTTTTCCGTCGAGGTACGGCTCTGGAAACACCATATATTTT.

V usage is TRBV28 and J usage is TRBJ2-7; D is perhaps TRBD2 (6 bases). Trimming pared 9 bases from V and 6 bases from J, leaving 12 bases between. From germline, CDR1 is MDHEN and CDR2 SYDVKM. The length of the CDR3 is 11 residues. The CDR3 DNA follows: TGTGCCAGTCGGAGGGTCTCCGAGCAGTACTTC. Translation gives CASRRVSEQYF.

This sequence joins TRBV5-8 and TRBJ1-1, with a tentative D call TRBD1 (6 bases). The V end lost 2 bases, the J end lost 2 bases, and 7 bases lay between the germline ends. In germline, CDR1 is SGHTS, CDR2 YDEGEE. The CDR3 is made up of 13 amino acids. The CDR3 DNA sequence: TGTGCCAGCAGCTTAGGGGGTAACACTGAAGCTTTCTTT. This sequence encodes CASSLGGNTEAFF.

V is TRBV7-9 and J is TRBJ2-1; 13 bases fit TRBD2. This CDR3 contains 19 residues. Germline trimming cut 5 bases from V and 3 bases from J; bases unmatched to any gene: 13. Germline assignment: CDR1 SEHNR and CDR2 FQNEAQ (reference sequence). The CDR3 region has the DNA TGTGCCAGCAGCCCCCGACTAGCGGGGGGCCTAGTTCTCTACAATGAGCAGTTCTTC. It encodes CASSPRLAGGLVLYNEQFF.

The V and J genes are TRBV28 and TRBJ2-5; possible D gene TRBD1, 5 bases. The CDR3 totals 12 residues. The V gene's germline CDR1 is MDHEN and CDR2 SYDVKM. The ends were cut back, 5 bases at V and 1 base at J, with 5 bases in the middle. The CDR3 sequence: CASSQGQETQYF. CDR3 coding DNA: TGTGCCAGCAGTCAGGGCCAAGAGACCCAGTACTTC.

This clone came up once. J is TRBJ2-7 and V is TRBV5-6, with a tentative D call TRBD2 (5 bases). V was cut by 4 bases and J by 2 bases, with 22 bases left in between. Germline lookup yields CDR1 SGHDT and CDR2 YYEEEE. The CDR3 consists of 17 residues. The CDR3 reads CASSPPPPGVSTYEQYF. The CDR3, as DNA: TGTGCCAGCAGCCCACCACCCCCCGGGGTTTCCACCTACGAGCAGTACTTC.

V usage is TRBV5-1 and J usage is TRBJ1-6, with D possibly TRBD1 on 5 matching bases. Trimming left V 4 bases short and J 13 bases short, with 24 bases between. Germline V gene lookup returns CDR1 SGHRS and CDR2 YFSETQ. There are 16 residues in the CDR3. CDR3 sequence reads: CASSLTGLSGGDPLHF. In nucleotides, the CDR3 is TGCGCCAGCAGCCTGACGGGCTTAAGTGGGGGGGATCCCCTCCACTTT. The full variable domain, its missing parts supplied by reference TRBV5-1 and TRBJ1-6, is KAGVTQTPRYLIKTRGQQVTLSCSPISGHRSVSWYQQTPGQGLQFLFEYFSETQRNKGNFPGRFSGRQFSNSRSEMNVSTLELGDSALYLCASSLTGLSGGDPLHFGNGTRLTVT.

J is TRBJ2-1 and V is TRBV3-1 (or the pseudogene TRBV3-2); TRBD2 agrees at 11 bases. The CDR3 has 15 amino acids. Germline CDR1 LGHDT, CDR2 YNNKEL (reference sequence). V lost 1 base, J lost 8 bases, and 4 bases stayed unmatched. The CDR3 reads CASSQVAGGPYEQFF. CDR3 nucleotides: TGTGCCAGCAGCCAAGTAGCGGGGGGGCCATATGAGCAGTTCTTC.

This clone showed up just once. The CDR3 protein is CASATGRNTEAFF. The CDR3 DNA sequence: TGTGCCAGCGCCACCGGGAGGAACACTGAAGCTTTCTTT. V is TRBV11-2 and J is TRBJ1-1, with D unresolved. Germline V lookup: CDR1 SGHAT, CDR2 FQNNGV. This CDR3 region has 13 residues. V gave up 8 bases and J gave up 1 base, with 11 bases separating them.

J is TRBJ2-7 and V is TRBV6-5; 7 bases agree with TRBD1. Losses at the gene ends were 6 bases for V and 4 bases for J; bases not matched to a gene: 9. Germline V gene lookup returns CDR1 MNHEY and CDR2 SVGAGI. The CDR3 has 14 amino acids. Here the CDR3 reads CASSLQGVTYEQYF. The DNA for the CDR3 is TGTGCCAGCAGCCTCCAGGGGGTTACGTACGAGCAGTACTTC.

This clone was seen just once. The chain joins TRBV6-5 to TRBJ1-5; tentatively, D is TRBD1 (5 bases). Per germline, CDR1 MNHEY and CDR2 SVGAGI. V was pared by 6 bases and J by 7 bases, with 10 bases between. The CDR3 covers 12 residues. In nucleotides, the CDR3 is TGTGCCAGCAGGGGGCCCGGGCAGCCCCAGCATTTT. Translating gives CASRGPGQPQHF.

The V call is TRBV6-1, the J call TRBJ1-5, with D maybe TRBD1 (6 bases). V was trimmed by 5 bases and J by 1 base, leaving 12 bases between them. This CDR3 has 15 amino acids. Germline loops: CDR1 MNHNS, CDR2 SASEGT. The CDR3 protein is CASSPSRGSNQPQHF. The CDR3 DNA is TGTGCCAGCAGTCCTAGCAGGGGAAGCAATCAGCCCCAGCATTTT.

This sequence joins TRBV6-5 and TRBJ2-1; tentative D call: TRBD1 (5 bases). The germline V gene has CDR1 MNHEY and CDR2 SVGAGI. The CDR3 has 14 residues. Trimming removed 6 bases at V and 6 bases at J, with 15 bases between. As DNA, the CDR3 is TGTGCCAGCAGGAGGCTGACAGTACCCAATGAGCAGTTCTTC. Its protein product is CASRRLTVPNEQFF.

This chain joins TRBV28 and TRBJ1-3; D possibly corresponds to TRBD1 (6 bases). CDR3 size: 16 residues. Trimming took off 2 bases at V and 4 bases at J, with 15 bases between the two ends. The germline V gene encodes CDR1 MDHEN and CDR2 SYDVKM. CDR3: CASSLGGWQGGNTIYF. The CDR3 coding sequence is TGTGCCAGCAGTTTAGGCGGGTGGCAGGGGGGAAACACCATATATTTT.

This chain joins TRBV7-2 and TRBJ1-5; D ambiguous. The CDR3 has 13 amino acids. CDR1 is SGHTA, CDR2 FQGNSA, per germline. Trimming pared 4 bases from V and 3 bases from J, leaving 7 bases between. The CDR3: CASSSNFNQPQHF. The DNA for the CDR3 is TGTGCCAGCAGCTCAAACTTCAATCAGCCCCAGCATTTT.

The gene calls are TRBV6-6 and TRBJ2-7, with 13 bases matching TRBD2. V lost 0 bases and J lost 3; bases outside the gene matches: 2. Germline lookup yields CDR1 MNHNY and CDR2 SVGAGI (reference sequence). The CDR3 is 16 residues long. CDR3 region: CASSYSGLAGDYEQYF. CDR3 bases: TGTGCCAGCAGTTACTCAGGACTAGCGGGAGACTACGAGCAGTACTTC.

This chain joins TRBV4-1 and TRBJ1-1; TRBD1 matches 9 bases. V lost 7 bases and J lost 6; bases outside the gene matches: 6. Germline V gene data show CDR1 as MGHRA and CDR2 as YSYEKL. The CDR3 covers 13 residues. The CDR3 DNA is TGCGCCAGCAAACGGACAGGGGAGGCTGAAGCTTTCTTT. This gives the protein CASKRTGEAEAFF.

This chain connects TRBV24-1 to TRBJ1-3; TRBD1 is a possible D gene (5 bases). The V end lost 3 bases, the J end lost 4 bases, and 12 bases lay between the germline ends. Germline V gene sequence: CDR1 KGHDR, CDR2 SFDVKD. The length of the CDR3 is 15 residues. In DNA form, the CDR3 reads TGTGCCACCAGTGATGGGGCCCCTCCGGGAAACACCATATATTTT. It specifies CATSDGAPPGNTIYF.

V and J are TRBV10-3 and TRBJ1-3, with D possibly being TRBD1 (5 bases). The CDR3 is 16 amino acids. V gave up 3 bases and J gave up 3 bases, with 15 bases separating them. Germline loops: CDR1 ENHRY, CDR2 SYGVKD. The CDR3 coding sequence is TGTGCCATCAGTGAACTATTAGACAGAAGTGGAAACACCATATATTTT. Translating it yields CAISELLDRSGNTIYF.